A few counts support the clone carrying this T cell receptor (beta chain). As yet, its antigen is unknown. The entry originates in a study of a mutant IDH1 vaccine in newly diagnosed glioma. Study-wide context: Averaging around 40 years of age, treated patients were around 62% male and 37.5% female. The week-35 safety follow-up was V12, and the week-47 study end was V13. Findings and limits, study-wide: Among patients, 93.3% showed immune responses induced by the vaccine.

Time point: week 47, end of study. Vaccination comprised doses that each held 300 ug of mutant IDH1 20-mer peptide, plus topical imiquimod. The study enrolled donors with new WHO grade 3 or 4 IDH1-mutant, ATRX-lost astrocytomas. CDR1 is ENHRY and CDR2 is SYGVKD in the germline V gene. Trimming cost V 8 bases and J 6 bases, with 7 bases left between them. The CDR3 has 10 amino acids. Method: immunoSEQ multiplex PCR; TCRdb's copy keeps in-frame clones and lacks some. This sample has around 33,000 clones, with around 87% found just once. The sequencing here drew on PBMCs, taken from a glioma patient whose treatment included an IDH1 peptide vaccine. This clonotype originated in a woman in her 30s with glioma. V is TRBV10-3 and J is TRBJ1-2, with D possibly being TRBD1 (6 bases). Here the CDR3 reads CAIGGNGYTF. As DNA, the CDR3 is TGTGCCATCGGGGGCAATGGCTACACCTTC.